This passage covers 27 T cell receptor beta chains from one sample sequenced in a study of breast tumors, draining lymph nodes, adjacent tissues. Samples came from axillary lymph nodes draining the breast cancer. TCRdb redid the calling of the multiplex PCR reads with MiXCR, one entry per CDR3 protein. The sample carries some 250,000 distinct CDR3 sequences, nearly 35% recorded once. Input material: axillary lymph node tissue. All receptors come from a female donor with breast cancer. Some clones in this sample may be carry-over from other donors' samples.

This clonotype was detected many times. This chain uses TRBV6-2 or TRBV6-3 with TRBJ1-5, with D unresolved. V dropped 7 bases and J dropped 1 base, with 8 bases sitting between them. This CDR3 contains 13 residues. Germline CDR1 is MNHEY and CDR2 is SVGEGT. The CDR3 sequence: CASTLWSNQPQHF. CDR3 coding DNA: TGTGCCAGCACCTTGTGGAGCAATCAGCCCCAGCATTTT.

Comment on this clonotype: At one of its ends the junction is not consistent with the germline gene, which may arise from a read error. This chain links TRBV20-1 with TRBJ1-6; 7 positions match TRBD1. The CDR3 contains 16 residues. Germline CDR1 DFQATT, CDR2 SNEGSKA (reference sequence). CDR3 residues: CSALETGSSSNSPLHF. The CDR3 DNA is TGCAGTGCACTTGAGACAGGGAGCTCCTCTAATTCACCCCTCCACTTT.

This clonotype was counted at least ten times. The genes are TRBV19 and TRBJ2-7, with a weak D call TRBD1 (6 bases). V lost 6 bases and J lost 6, with 15 bases in between. Germline V gene lookup returns CDR1 LNHDA and CDR2 SQIVND (reference sequence). This CDR3 spans 13 amino acids. The CDR3 spells CASSMRQVSEQYF. The CDR3 DNA sequence: TGTGCCAGTAGCATGAGACAGGTATCCGAGCAGTACTTC.

The chain employs TRBV20-1 and TRBJ1-1; D remains ambiguous. Germline CDR1 DFQATT, CDR2 SNEGSKA (reference sequence). This CDR3 region has 15 residues. Between the trimmed V and J ends, which lost 6 bases and 4 bases, there was a span of 21 bases. The DNA for the CDR3 is TGCAGTGCCACCCAGGCGAGGGTAGTCCGCACTGAAGCTTTCTTT. Encoded protein: CSATQARVVRTEAFF.

This clonotype was observed many times. The gene calls are TRBV7-3 and TRBJ1-2; D remains ambiguous. Trimming took off 4 bases at V and 4 bases at J, with 10 bases between the two ends. CDR1 and CDR2 (germline): SGHTA, FQGTGA. CDR3 size: 13 residues. CDR3 in DNA: TGTGCCAGCAGCTCCATTAAGGGCTATGGCTACACCTTC. This translates into CASSSIKGYGYTF.

This clonotype was picked up many times. The rearrangement links TRBV7-6 to TRBJ2-7; TRBD2 matches 7 bases. The CDR3 spans 14 residues. J lost 4 bases, V lost 2 bases, and 5 bases had no gene match. CDR1 is SGHVS, CDR2 FNYEAQ, per germline. CDR3 sequence: CASSLPTSVYEQYF. In nucleotides, the CDR3 is TGTGCCAGCAGCTTACCTACTAGCGTGTACGAGCAGTACTTC.

In its sample, this clonotype was seen many times. The rearrangement joins TRBV20-1 to TRBJ2-5, with TRBD2 matching 13 bases. With 2 bases clipped from V and 7 bases from J, the junction kept 7 bases outside the gene matches. Per the germline V gene, CDR1 is DFQATT and CDR2 is SNEGSKA (reference sequence). This CDR3 region has 15 residues. The CDR3 loop reads CSARIGTSGAATQYF. In DNA, the CDR3 is TGCAGTGCTAGAATTGGGACTAGCGGGGCGGCGACCCAGTACTTC.

This clonotype was observed many times. In DNA form, the CDR3 reads TGTGCCAGTAGTATAGAGGGGGCGCGAGGCTACACCTTC. Translated, it gives CASSIEGARGYTF. The rearrangement links TRBV19 to TRBJ1-2; D perhaps matches TRBD1 (6 bases). Trimming removed 0 bases at V and 8 bases at J, with 10 bases between. This CDR3 has 13 amino acids. Germline V CDR1 and CDR2: LNHDA, SQIVND (reference sequence).

This clonotype was seen ten or more times. This sequence joins TRBV5-1 and TRBJ1-3; D is possibly TRBD1 (6 bases). V was shortened by 3 bases and J by 0 bases, with 13 bases between the two germline ends. Germline loops: CDR1 SGHRS, CDR2 YFSETQ. The CDR3 covers 16 residues. CDR3 in DNA: TGCGCCAGCAGCTGGGGGGACACCAACTCTGGAAACACCATATATTTT. This translates into CASSWGDTNSGNTIYF.

This clonotype was recorded many times. The chain combines TRBV6-6 with TRBJ2-5; 9 bases are shared with TRBD1. Germline-derived CDR1 and CDR2 are MNHNY and SVGAGI (reference sequence). Trimming at V came to 3 bases and at J to 4 bases, leaving 6 bases not matched to a gene. CDR3 length: 15 amino acids. The CDR3 is CASSYVPDRGETQYF. In DNA, the CDR3 is TGTGCCAGCAGTTATGTCCCGGACAGGGGAGAGACCCAGTACTTC.

This clonotype occurred many times. The CDR3 protein is CASSESRKETQYF. In DNA form, the CDR3 reads TGCGCCAGCAGTGAGTCACGGAAAGAGACCCAGTACTTC. The chain is built from TRBV10-2 and TRBJ2-5; D is unresolved. There are 13 residues in the CDR3. Between the trimmed V and J ends, which lost 0 bases and 3 bases, there was a span of 5 bases. Germline V gives CDR1 WSHSY, CDR2 SAAADI.

The sample holds one count of this clonotype. This rearrangement joins TRBV5-6 to TRBJ1-6; no definite D call. Germline V CDR1 and CDR2: SGHDT, YYEEEE. The CDR3 is made up of 15 amino acids. The ends were cut back, 4 bases at V and 10 bases at J, with 18 bases in the middle. The CDR3 spells CASSLATREGSPLHF. CDR3 nucleotides: TGTGCCAGCAGCCTGGCTACGAGGGAGGGCTCACCCCTCCACTTT.

This clonotype was seen many times. The chain combines TRBV4-2 with TRBJ2-1, with 8 bases fitting TRBD2. In germline, CDR1 is LGHNA, CDR2 YNFKEQ. CDR3 size: 15 residues. Unmatched junction bases numbered 13, after V lost 11 bases and J lost 4 bases. CDR3 residues: CASARTSPHYNEQFF. CDR3 nucleotides: TGTGCCTCCGCGAGGACTAGCCCACATTACAATGAGCAGTTCTTC.

This clonotype was observed many times. The chain combines TRBV5-1 with TRBJ2-7; 9 nucleotides line up with TRBD1. V was clipped by 2 bases and J by 1 base; unmatched bases: 4. Per the germline V gene, CDR1 is SGHRS and CDR2 is YFSETQ. This CDR3 contains 15 residues. This chain's CDR3 is CASSFQQGASYEQYF. The DNA for the CDR3 is TGCGCCAGCAGCTTCCAACAGGGGGCTTCCTACGAGCAGTACTTC.

This clonotype was found a few times. The chain employs TRBV5-5 and TRBJ2-7, with D perhaps being TRBD1 or TRBD2 (5 bases each). Germline V gene data show CDR1 as SGHKS and CDR2 as YYEKEE (reference sequence). The CDR3 has 14 residues. V lost 0 bases, J lost 6 bases, and 13 bases lay in between. Written as DNA, the CDR3 is TGTGCCAGCAGCTTGGGTGACACGGGGCGCGAGCAGTACTTC. Translated, it gives CASSLGDTGREQYF.

This clonotype has ten or more counts. V and J are TRBV18 and TRBJ1-3; D unclear. Per germline, CDR1 KGHSH and CDR2 LQKENI. The CDR3 sequence is 14 residues long. V lost 0 bases and J 0 bases, leaving 3 bases between the germline ends. CDR3 amino acids: CASSPPTSGNTIYF. The CDR3 bases are TGTGCCAGCTCACCACCAACCTCTGGAAACACCATATATTTT.

The sample holds a few counts of this clonotype. The V gene is TRBV5-1, the J gene TRBJ1-1; D possibly corresponds to TRBD1 (5 bases). The ends were cut back, 5 bases at V and 2 bases at J, with 19 bases in the middle. Germline CDR1 is SGHRS and CDR2 is YFSETQ. The CDR3 sequence is 16 residues long. The CDR3 is CASSLGVNGRNTEAFF. The DNA for the CDR3 is TGCGCCAGCAGTTTAGGGGTAAACGGTCGCAACACTGAAGCTTTCTTT.

There are many counts of this clonotype. This sequence joins TRBV20-1 and TRBJ1-2; TRBD1 agrees at 7 bases. The CDR3 is 14 residues long. Per the germline V gene, CDR1 is DFQATT and CDR2 is SNEGSKA (reference sequence). With 3 bases clipped from V and 0 bases from J, the junction kept 4 bases outside the gene matches. For the CDR3, the DNA is TGCAGTGCTAGTGACCAGGGGGCTAACTATGGCTACACCTTC. Translation: CSASDQGANYGYTF.

This clonotype was detected once. The chain recombines TRBV20-1 with TRBJ1-1; possible D gene TRBD1, 5 bases. Germline CDR1 DFQATT, CDR2 SNEGSKA (reference sequence). This CDR3 has 14 amino acids. Trimming took off 1 base at V and 4 bases at J, with 13 bases between the two ends. This CDR3 is CSARVGAAGTEAFF. DNA of the CDR3: TGCAGTGCTAGAGTAGGGGCGGCGGGCACTGAAGCTTTCTTT.

The table lists this clonotype with a few counts. This chain connects TRBV11-2 to TRBJ1-1, with D hard to call. V lost 4 bases, J lost 0 bases, and 9 bases lay in between. The CDR3 totals 14 residues. From germline, CDR1 is SGHAT and CDR2 FQNNGV. Written as DNA, the CDR3 is TGTGCCAGCAGCTCAGGACCTATGAACACTGAAGCTTTCTTT. It translates to CASSSGPMNTEAFF.

Many counts were recorded for this clonotype. This sequence joins TRBV7-9 and TRBJ2-5; D may match TRBD1 or TRBD2 (5 bases each). V lost 5 bases and J 5 bases, leaving 12 bases between the germline ends. Per germline, CDR1 SEHNR and CDR2 FQNEAQ (reference sequence). The CDR3 has 13 residues. The CDR3 DNA follows: TGTGCCAGCAGCCGCGGAGAGGGGGAGACCCAGTACTTC. This translates into CASSRGEGETQYF. Using reference TRBV7-9 and TRBJ2-5 for the parts outside the CDR3, the full variable domain is DTGVSQNPRHKITKRGQNVTFRCDPISEHNRLYWYRQTLGQGPEFLTYFQNEAQLEKSRLLSDRFSAERPKGSFSTLEIQRTEQGDSAMYLCASSRGEGETQYFGPGTRLLVL.

Concerning this clonotype itself: A much larger clone lies one base from this, so it may be a read error. The chain joins TRBV20-1 to TRBJ2-5, with 12 positions matching TRBD2. Germline V gene lookup returns CDR1 DFQATT and CDR2 SNEGSKA (reference sequence). V was clipped by 1 base and J by 4 bases; unmatched bases: 10. This CDR3 has 17 amino acids. CDR3 sequence: CSARVRTSGAFGETQYF. The CDR3 DNA reads as TGCAGTGCTAGAGTAAGGACTAGCGGGGCTTTTGGAGAGACCCAGTACTTC.

The rearrangement links TRBV29-1 to TRBJ2-2, with D tentatively TRBD2 (5 bases). CDR3 length equals 13 residues. The V end was cut by 7 bases, the J end by 1 base, with 10 bases between. Looked up from germline, CDR1 is SQVTM and CDR2 is ANQGSEA. The CDR3 DNA reads TGCAGCGCTTACGGGAAGAACACCGGGGAGCTGTTTTTT. This sequence encodes CSAYGKNTGELFF.

Regarding this clonotype: This may be a read error: a much more frequent sequence differs by one nucleotide. The rearrangement joins TRBV9 to TRBJ2-1, with 11 bases fitting TRBD2. The CDR3 loop spans 17 amino acids. The V segment lost 3 bases and the J segment 3 bases; nucleotides outside the gene matches: 8. The germline gives CDR1 SGDLS, CDR2 YYNGEE. The DNA of the CDR3 is TGTGCCAGCAGCGCGGATCCGGGACTAGCGGTCTACAATGAGCAGTTCTTC. Amino acids: CASSADPGLAVYNEQFF.

This clonotype occurred once. The V call is TRBV20-1, the J call TRBJ2-3, with unresolved D. V dropped 6 bases and J dropped 11 bases, with 27 bases sitting between them. Germline CDR1 and CDR2: DFQATT and SNEGSKA (reference sequence). This CDR3 comprises 15 residues. The CDR3 DNA reads as TGCAGTGCCAGGCCTCGTCGGAAAGCCTACAATGAGCAGTATTTT. It yields the protein CSARPRRKAYNEQYF.

This clonotype was found once. J is TRBJ2-6 and V is TRBV24-1; 7 nucleotides line up with TRBD2. After removal of 4 bases from V and 1 base from J, the junction contained 9 bases not matched to a gene. The CDR3 extends over 18 amino acids. Per germline, CDR1 KGHDR and CDR2 SFDVKD. The CDR3 loop is CATSDQDPGGSGANVLTF. In DNA, the CDR3 is TGTGCCACCAGTGACCAGGACCCGGGGGGTTCTGGGGCCAACGTCCTGACTTTC.

The count of this clonotype is one. The chain carries TRBV12-5 and TRBJ1-6, with D maybe TRBD1 (5 bases). CDR1 LGHNT and CDR2 FRNRAP come from the germline V gene. CDR3 length: 16 amino acids. The ends were cut back, 5 bases at V and 2 bases at J, with 13 bases in the middle. CDR3 residues: CASGLGGAAYNSPLHF. As DNA, the CDR3 is TGTGCTAGTGGTCTTGGCGGGGCCGCCTATAATTCACCCCTCCACTTT.